The present entry profiles one T cell receptor (beta chain) with its context. All donors had a single incident cervical HPV16 infection, not prevalent. Cervical HPV DNA detected by MY09/MY11 PCR, typed by dot-blot. The method was immunoSEQ multiplex PCR; TCRdb's version includes in-frame clones alone and lacks a portion of them. This sample's clone table lists about 39,000 clones. The data stem from a study of T cells in women clearing cervical HPV infection. About the research overall: HLA type could not be excluded as a confounder.

The sequencing sample was made of blood buffy coat. The clonotype originates from a woman aged 18-70 years with a cervical HPV16 infection that either progressed to CIN3+ or cleared (not recorded which).

The chain's CDR3 is CASSLDRGSNQPQHF. The CDR3 DNA, read in part, is TGTGCCAGCTCACTCGACAGGGGTAGCAATCAGCCC. The rearrangement uses TRBV18 and TRBJ1-5; 8 bases match TRBD1. The read terminates 3 residues before the CDR3 end, so the remaining end is supplied by the germline J gene. V lost 4 bases, J lost 0 bases, and 2 bases stayed unmatched. CDR1 and CDR2 (germline): KGHSH, LQKENI. This CDR3 has 15 residues.